A selection of T cell receptor beta chains follows, all from one sample in a study of cytomegalovirus exposure and HLA in healthy donors. The assay was immunoSEQ multiplex PCR, and TCRdb's table has in-frame clones only and misses some. The sample consists of fewer than 150,000 clones, around nine tenths of them appearing once. The sequencing input was PBMCs. The receptors here all came from a woman younger than 35 in good health and CMV-seropositive. Each CDR3 is given with its conserved first and last residue. D genes are given only for firm matches. Size is stated for part of the rows, as once, few or many counts, or as a class when the clone is expanded.

size: NA; J: TRBJ2-1; D: TRBD1; V: TRBV28; DNA: TGTGCCAGCAGACACAGGGGTCTGATCCTCGGGGAAAACAATGAGCAGTTCTTC; CDR3: CASRHRGLILGENNEQFF
size: NA; J: TRBJ2-7; D: TRBD2; V: TRBV18; DNA: TGTGCCAGCTCACAGGCTAGCGGGAGTTTAAACGAGCAGTACTTC; CDR3: CASSQASGSLNEQYF
size: NA; J: TRBJ2-5; D: TRBD2; V: TRBV7-9; DNA: TGTGCCAGCAGCTTAGCTGGGGGGGGGACCCAGTACTTC; CDR3: CASSLAGGGTQYF
size: few; J: TRBJ2-4; D: NA; V: TRBV5-8; DNA: TGTGCCAGCAGCTTCACTAGGGCAAACATTCAGTACTTC; CDR3: CASSFTRANIQYF
size: NA; J: TRBJ1-5; D: NA; V: TRBV7-8; DNA: TGTGCCAGCAGCCCCAGATGGACAGCTAATCAGCCCCAGCATTTT; CDR3: CASSPRWTANQPQHF
size: NA; J: TRBJ1-6; D: NA; V: TRBV28; DNA: TGTGCCACCAAAGTCCCGGGGGGGGGAAATTCACCCCTCCACTTT; CDR3: CATKVPGGGNSPLHF
size: NA; J: TRBJ1-2; D: NA; V: TRBV30; DNA: TGTGCCTGGAGTGGTCGGGGGGGCTACACCTTC; CDR3: CAWSGRGGYTF
size: NA; J: TRBJ1-2; D: NA; V: TRBV20-1; DNA: TGCAGTGCGCTCGGAGCCAGCGGCTACACCTTC; CDR3: CSALGASGYTF
size: NA; J: TRBJ1-1; D: NA; V: TRBV28; DNA: TGTGCCAGCAGTTTACCGGGGAGCCCTGAAGCTTTCTTT; CDR3: CASSLPGSPEAFF
size: NA; J: TRBJ1-1; D: TRBD1; V: TRBV9; DNA: TGTGCCAGCAGCGCGGGACAGGGGGCGATTGGTTTGGCTGAAGCTTTCTTT; CDR3: CASSAGQGAIGLAEAFF
size: once; J: TRBJ1-6; D: NA; V: TRBV5-5; DNA: TGTGCCAGCAGCTTCGATAATTCACCCCTCCACTTT; CDR3: CASSFDNSPLHF
size: NA; J: TRBJ2-6; D: NA; V: TRBV27; DNA: TGTGCCAGCAGTTATCGGTTCTCTGGGGCCAACGTCCTGACTTTC; CDR3: CASSYRFSGANVLTF
size: NA; J: TRBJ2-7; D: NA; V: TRBV7-3; DNA: TGTGCCAGCAGCTTCGAAGCAGGATACGAGCAGTACTTC; CDR3: CASSFEAGYEQYF
size: NA; J: TRBJ2-7; D: TRBD2; V: TRBV6-1; DNA: TGTGCCAGCAGTGAACCCCTGGGGGGGAGTAGCTACGAGCAGTACTTC; CDR3: CASSEPLGGSSYEQYF
size: NA; J: TRBJ1-4; D: NA; V: TRBV19; DNA: TGTGCCAGTAGGGACATCGCTAATGAAAAACTGTTTTTT; CDR3: CASRDIANEKLFF
size: NA; J: TRBJ1-6; D: TRBD1; V: TRBV25-1; DNA: TGTGCCAGCACCCGGGGACAGGGAAATTCACCCCTCCACTTT; CDR3: CASTRGQGNSPLHF
size: NA; J: TRBJ2-7; D: NA; V: TRBV19; DNA: TGTGCCAGTAGTACGTCGGTAGCGGTTTCCTACGAGCAGTACTTC; CDR3: CASSTSVAVSYEQYF
size: NA; J: TRBJ2-3; D: TRBD1; V: TRBV7-3; DNA: TGTGCCAGCAGTCCGGGACAGGGGCTGGGGACAGATACGCAGTATTTT; CDR3: CASSPGQGLGTDTQYF
size: NA; J: TRBJ1-2; D: NA; V: TRBV7-2; DNA: TGTGCCAGCAGCTTCATCCAGGAATATGGCTACACCTTC; CDR3: CASSFIQEYGYTF
size: NA; J: TRBJ1-4; D: TRBD1; V: TRBV9; DNA: TGTGCCAGCAGCGTAGGAGGCGGGTACAGGGGATCGGGTGAAAAACTGTTTTTT; CDR3: CASSVGGGYRGSGEKLFF
size: few; J: TRBJ1-1; D: NA; V: TRBV19; DNA: TGTGCCAGTACCCCCGTAGGAGGCACTGAAGCTTTCTTT; CDR3: CASTPVGGTEAFF
size: NA; J: TRBJ2-5; D: NA; V: TRBV6-6; DNA: TGTGCCAGCACACACAACAGACAAGAGACCCAGTACTTC; CDR3: CASTHNRQETQYF
size: NA; J: TRBJ2-5; D: TRBD2; V: TRBV7-9; DNA: TGTGCCAGCAGCTTAGTTCCGCGGGAGAGAGAGACCCAGTACTTC; CDR3: CASSLVPRERETQYF
size: NA; J: TRBJ1-5; D: NA; V: TRBV15; DNA: TGTGCCACCAGCAGAGATCTCGCGGGTCTAATGGGCAATCAGCCCCAGCATTTT; CDR3: CATSRDLAGLMGNQPQHF
size: NA; J: TRBJ2-1; D: NA; V: TRBV7-2; DNA: TGTGCCAGCAGCCTAAACAATGAGCAGTTCTTC; CDR3: CASSLNNEQFF
size: NA; J: TRBJ1-5; D: NA; V: TRBV27; DNA: TGTGCCAGCAGTTTAGTCGGCAATCAGCCCCAGCATTTT; CDR3: CASSLVGNQPQHF
size: NA; J: TRBJ2-7; D: TRBD1; V: TRBV10-3; DNA: TGTGCCATCAGTGAGCCGACAGGGAACGTGGAGCAGTACTTC; CDR3: CAISEPTGNVEQYF
size: NA; J: TRBJ2-1; D: TRBD1; V: TRBV9; DNA: TGTGCCAGCAGTCCCCGGGACAGGTCCTACAATGAGCAGTTCTTC; CDR3: CASSPRDRSYNEQFF
size: NA; J: TRBJ1-3; D: NA; V: TRBV11-1; DNA: TGTGCCAGCAGCTTAAGGACGGGGACTGGAAACACCATATATTTT; CDR3: CASSLRTGTGNTIYF
size: once; J: TRBJ1-5; D: NA; V: TRBV10-2; DNA: TGCGCCAGCAGTGGAACACCTCTGAATCAGCCCCAGCATTTT; CDR3: CASSGTPLNQPQHF
size: NA; J: TRBJ2-5; D: TRBD1; V: TRBV5-6; DNA: TGTGCCAGCAATCCGATAGGACAGGGCTCTGTCTTAACCAGAGAGACCCAGTACTTC; CDR3: CASNPIGQGSVLTRETQYF
size: NA; J: TRBJ1-1; D: TRBD1; V: TRBV14; DNA: TGTGCCACCCTTAGGTCGGGACAGCTGAACACTGAAGCTTTCTTT; CDR3: CATLRSGQLNTEAFF
size: NA; J: TRBJ1-2; D: NA; V: TRBV7-2; DNA: TGTGCCAGCAGCTTAGTTGTGGGGGCGGACGGCTACACCTTC; CDR3: CASSLVVGADGYTF
size: NA; J: TRBJ1-1; D: TRBD1; V: TRBV9; DNA: TGTGCCAGCAGCACGACAGGGCGGAGCACTGAAGCTTTCTTT; CDR3: CASSTTGRSTEAFF
size: NA; J: TRBJ1-1; D: NA; V: TRBV4-1; DNA: TGCGCCAGCTCTGCAGGGCCTATTTTGAACACTGAAGCTTTCTTT; CDR3: CASSAGPILNTEAFF
size: NA; J: TRBJ1-2; D: TRBD1; V: TRBV5-1; DNA: TGCGCCAGCAGCTCGGACAGGGGGTACTATGGCTACACCTTC; CDR3: CASSSDRGYYGYTF
size: NA; J: TRBJ2-3; D: NA; V: TRBV9; DNA: TGTGCCAGCAGCGTAGTCGGGGGTGGTAGCACAGATACGCAGTATTTT; CDR3: CASSVVGGGSTDTQYF
size: NA; J: TRBJ1-2; D: TRBD1; V: TRBV11-2; DNA: TGTGCCAGCAGCTTAGCTGGGGGACAGGGGAACTATGGCTACACCTTC; CDR3: CASSLAGGQGNYGYTF
size: NA; J: TRBJ2-1; D: NA; V: TRBV9; DNA: TGTGCCAGCAGCGTAGCCGGTGAGCAGTTCTTC; CDR3: CASSVAGEQFF
size: once; J: TRBJ1-1; D: TRBD1; V: TRBV5-4; DNA: TGTGCCAGCAGCAAAAGGGACAGGGAGAACACTGAAGCTTTCTTT; CDR3: CASSKRDRENTEAFF
size: NA; J: TRBJ1-4; D: TRBD1; V: TRBV6-5; DNA: TGTGCCAGCAGTTCACCTCGGGACAGGAGTGAAAAACTGTTTTTT; CDR3: CASSSPRDRSEKLFF
size: NA; J: TRBJ1-1; D: TRBD1; V: TRBV6-1; DNA: TGTGCCAGCAGTATCGGAACAGGGGGGACTGAAGCTTTCTTT; CDR3: CASSIGTGGTEAFF
size: NA; J: TRBJ2-7; D: TRBD1; V: TRBV5-4; DNA: TGTGCCAGCAGCGCGGCTCCCGGGACAGGGGGCTACGAGCAGTACTTC; CDR3: CASSAAPGTGGYEQYF
size: NA; J: TRBJ2-1; D: NA; V: TRBV27; DNA: TGTGCCAGCAGTTCAACCGGCTTATCGGGGATCAACAATGAGCAGTTCTTC; CDR3: CASSSTGLSGINNEQFF
size: NA; J: TRBJ2-1; D: TRBD1; V: TRBV9; DNA: TGTGCCAGCAGCCCCCGGGACAGGGCGGACAATGAGCAGTTCTTC; CDR3: CASSPRDRADNEQFF
size: NA; J: TRBJ2-1; D: NA; V: TRBV6-5; DNA: TGTGCCAGCAGTTACGGTGCGGGTCCACCCAATGAGCAGTTCTTC; CDR3: CASSYGAGPPNEQFF
size: NA; J: TRBJ2-2; D: TRBD2; V: TRBV4-1; DNA: TGCGCCAGCAGCCCCTTACCATGGGAAGGCGGGGGGGCGTCGGGGGAGCTGTTTTTT; CDR3: CASSPLPWEGGGASGELFF
size: NA; J: TRBJ2-5; D: TRBD2; V: TRBV9; DNA: TGTGCCAGCAGCTTAAGCGGGAGCAGGGGTGAGACCCAGTACTTC; CDR3: CASSLSGSRGETQYF
size: once; J: TRBJ1-5; D: NA; V: TRBV6-6; DNA: TGTGCCAGCAGTTTAGGGGTGCAGCCCCAGCATTTT; CDR3: CASSLGVQPQHF
size: NA; J: TRBJ2-7; D: TRBD2; V: TRBV6-6; DNA: TGTGCCAGCAGTTACAGGACTAGCGGGAATGGCGAGCAGTACTTC; CDR3: CASSYRTSGNGEQYF
size: NA; J: TRBJ2-2; D: TRBD1; V: TRBV2; DNA: TGTGCCAGCAACAGACAGGGGGACACCGGGGAGCTGTTTTTT; CDR3: CASNRQGDTGELFF
size: NA; J: TRBJ1-5; D: NA; V: TRBV25-1; DNA: TGTGCCAGCAGTGATGAGTATCAGCCCCAGCATTTT; CDR3: CASSDEYQPQHF
size: NA; J: TRBJ2-1; D: TRBD2; V: TRBV7-8; DNA: TGTGCCAGCAGCTTAGAACCGGGGGGGCGTTACAATGAGCAGTTCTTC; CDR3: CASSLEPGGRYNEQFF